A single sample is the source of the 24 T cell receptor beta chains below, sequenced in a study of identifying expanded T cells in peripheral blood. Repertoires were generated with immunoSEQ multiplex PCR, while TCRdb's copy carries only in-frame clones and drops some. The sample lists some 72,000 clones, under 90% occurring once. Sequencing was carried out using blood. All receptors come from a person aged 18 to 69 in good health.

This sequence joins TRBV10-2 and TRBJ2-7, with D maybe TRBD2 (6 bases). The germline CDR1 and CDR2 sequences are WSHSY and SAAADI. The V end was cut by 0 bases, the J end by 2 bases, with 14 bases between. CDR3 size: 16 residues. The CDR3 region has the DNA TGCGCCAGCAGTGAGTCGTTGGCGGGGCGAACCTACGAGCAGTACTTC. This codes for CASSESLAGRTYEQYF.

The V gene is TRBV15, the J gene TRBJ1-6, with 7 bases lining up with TRBD1. The V gene end was trimmed by 4 bases and the J gene end by 3 bases; junction bases not matched to a gene: 9. The germline V gene encodes CDR1 LNHNV and CDR2 YYDKDF (reference sequence). This CDR3 is 17 amino acids long. DNA for the CDR3: TGTGCCACCAGCATCGCTGGAGGGGGCTTCTATAATTCACCCCTCCACTTT. Translating gives CATSIAGGGFYNSPLHF.

V usage is TRBV5-6 and J usage is TRBJ2-3; 13 nucleotides line up with TRBD2. The trim removed 3 bases at V and 3 bases at J, leaving 13 bases unmatched. Germline CDR1 reads SGHDT; CDR2 reads YYEEEE. The CDR3 spans 19 residues. The CDR3 is CASSSLMVTSGRVTDTQYF. The CDR3 DNA sequence: TGTGCCAGCAGCTCCCTTATGGTCACTAGCGGGAGGGTGACAGATACGCAGTATTTT.

The rearrangement links TRBV5-1 to TRBJ2-2; D might be TRBD2 (7 bases). CDR1 is SGHRS and CDR2 is YFSETQ in the germline V gene. V was pared by 1 base and J by 0 bases, with 13 bases between. The CDR3 covers 17 residues. The CDR3 DNA reads TGCGCCAGCAGCTTGTGGGGGGGCGGAGCGAACACCGGGGAGCTGTTTTTT. It encodes CASSLWGGGANTGELFF.

This clone appeared once. The V gene is TRBV18, the J gene TRBJ2-2; D gene unclear. Germline V gives CDR1 KGHSH, CDR2 LQKENI. CDR3 size: 14 residues. Trimming left V 3 bases short and J 6 bases short, with 11 bases between. The CDR3 here is CASSPLTLAGELFF. CDR3 nucleotides: TGTGCCAGCTCACCCCTGACGCTGGCCGGGGAGCTGTTTTTT.

This clone was seen only once. This sample includes further DNA sequences coding for the same CDR3. The rearrangement joins TRBV2 to TRBJ2-5, with D possibly matching TRBD1 (6 bases). This CDR3 is built from 14 residues. V was shortened by 6 bases and J by 4 bases, with 15 bases between the two germline ends. Germline V gene lookup returns CDR1 SNHLY and CDR2 FYNNEI. The CDR3 nucleotides read TGTGCCAGCAGCGGTGGAACAGGGATAGAGACCCAGTACTTC. Its translation: CASSGGTGIETQYF.

The chain recombines TRBV10-3 with TRBJ2-4; 10 positions agree with TRBD1. The trim removed 5 bases at V and 6 bases at J, leaving 13 bases unmatched. The length of the CDR3 is 17 residues. Per germline, CDR1 ENHRY and CDR2 SYGVKD. The CDR3 reads CAISPGTGARGTNIQYF. DNA of the CDR3: TGTGCCATCAGTCCCGGGACAGGGGCCAGGGGGACAAACATTCAGTACTTC.

J is TRBJ2-7 and V is TRBV6-5, with unresolved D. The V gene's germline CDR1 is MNHEY and CDR2 SVGAGI. V dropped 2 bases and J dropped 1 base, with 3 bases sitting between them. CDR3 size: 12 residues. The CDR3 spells CASSYPSYEQYF. The CDR3 DNA sequence: TGTGCCAGCAGTTACCCGTCCTACGAGCAGTACTTC.

This chain uses TRBV27 with TRBJ2-5, with TRBD2 matching 8 bases. After removal of 6 bases from V and 1 base from J, the junction contained 4 bases not matched to a gene. CDR3 length: 14 residues. Germline CDR1 and CDR2: MNHEY and SMNVEV (reference sequence). CDR3 DNA: TGTGCCAGCAGAGCTAGCGGGCGCCAAGAGACCCAGTACTTC. This gives the protein CASRASGRQETQYF.

In the case of this clone: One junction end disagrees with the germline gene, perhaps due to a read error. The chain carries TRBV2 and TRBJ1-1; 7 bases map to TRBD1. CDR1 SNHLY and CDR2 FYNNEI come from the germline V gene. The CDR3 contains 14 residues. The CDR3: CASSGGGSLGKAFF. CDR3 bases: TGTGCCAGTAGTGGAGGGGGCTCCCTCGGAAAGGCTTTCTTT.

This clone came up a few times. The chain is built from TRBV15 and TRBJ1-1, with D perhaps TRBD1 (5 bases). Germline-derived CDR1 and CDR2 are LNHNV and YYDKDF (reference sequence). The CDR3 is made up of 13 amino acids. The V end was cut by 1 base, the J end by 7 bases, with 10 bases between. The CDR3 sequence: CATSRVKQDEAFF. The DNA of the CDR3 is TGTGCCACCAGCAGAGTCAAACAGGATGAAGCTTTCTTT.

The rearrangement joins TRBV25-1 to TRBJ2-1, with D unclear. CDR3 length: 12 amino acids. Trimming removed 8 bases from V and 7 bases from J, with 12 bases in between. Germline CDR1 is MGHDK and CDR2 is SYGVNS. The DNA of the CDR3 is TGTGCCAGCGCCCTGGTGAGGAATGAGCAGTTCTTC. Translating it yields CASALVRNEQFF.

V usage is TRBV19 and J usage is TRBJ1-1; a possible D gene is TRBD1 (6 bases). From germline, CDR1 is LNHDA and CDR2 SQIVND (reference sequence). The CDR3 totals 13 residues. V lost 5 bases and J lost 7, with 14 bases in between. The CDR3 DNA reads as TGTGCCAGTAGTGATCACAGGGAACGTGAAGCTTTCTTT. Translating it yields CASSDHREREAFF. Complete variable domain (other parts from reference TRBV19 and TRBJ1-1): DGGITQSPKYLFRKEGQNVTLSCEQNLNHDAMYWYRQDPGQGLRLIYYSQIVNDFQKGDIAEGYSVSREKKESFPLTVTSAQKNPTAFYLCASSDHREREAFFGQGTRLTVV.

The chain links TRBV5-5 to TRBJ2-7; D unresolved. V was cut by 2 bases and J by 3 bases, with 3 bases left in between. CDR1 SGHKS and CDR2 YYEKEE come from the germline V gene (reference sequence). There are 11 residues in the CDR3. The CDR3 spells CASSFSYEQYF. The CDR3, as DNA: TGTGCCAGCAGCTTTAGCTACGAGCAGTACTTC.

The chain couples TRBV7-8 to TRBJ2-5; D is ambiguous. The CDR3 sequence is 11 residues long. Trimming stripped 4 bases from V and 5 bases from J, with 5 bases between. Germline V CDR1 and CDR2: SGHVS, FQNEAQ. The DNA for the CDR3 is TGTGCCAGCAGCTGGCTTGAGACCCAGTACTTC. Translating gives CASSWLETQYF.

CDR3 protein: CASGLGLAGGLRETQYF. CDR3 in DNA: TGTGCTAGTGGCCTGGGACTAGCGGGGGGTTTAAGAGAGACCCAGTACTTC. This chain uses TRBV12-5 with TRBJ2-5, with 15 bases fitting TRBD2. Germline V gives CDR1 LGHNT, CDR2 FRNRAP. Germline trimming cut 6 bases from V and 4 bases from J; bases unmatched to any gene: 9. There are 17 residues in the CDR3.

This clone has more than one count but fewer than ten. The chain carries TRBV6-1 and TRBJ1-1; D ambiguous. V lost 7 bases, J lost 4 bases, and 13 bases lay in between. Germline-derived CDR1 and CDR2 are MNHNS and SASEGT. This CDR3 has 13 amino acids. For the CDR3, the DNA is TGTGCCAGCATGAGGACTCTTTCCACTGAAGCTTTCTTT. This translates into CASMRTLSTEAFF.

The J gene is TRBJ2-5, the V gene TRBV6-6; no clear D. The V gene's germline CDR1 is MNHNY and CDR2 SVGAGI (reference sequence). The CDR3 has 14 amino acids. Trimming took off 6 bases at V and 2 bases at J, with 13 bases between the two ends. The CDR3 coding sequence is TGTGCCAGCAGATCATCCGAGCCACAAGAGACCCAGTACTTC. Its protein is CASRSSEPQETQYF.

The chain employs TRBV19 and TRBJ2-6; D is ambiguous. Trimming pared 7 bases from V and 0 bases from J, leaving 7 bases between. The CDR3 has 14 residues. Germline CDR1 and CDR2: LNHDA and SQIVND (reference sequence). CDR3 loop: CASTKRSGANVLTF. CDR3 bases: TGTGCCAGTACGAAACGCTCTGGGGCCAACGTCCTGACTTTC.

The V gene is TRBV7-8, the J gene TRBJ2-1; the D gene is possibly TRBD2 (6 bases). This CDR3 comprises 15 residues. The V end was cut by 2 bases, the J end by 6 bases, with 14 bases between. Germline CDR1 SGHVS, CDR2 FQNEAQ. This CDR3 is CASSLRPSASNEQFF. The CDR3 region has the DNA TGTGCCAGCAGCTTAAGGCCTAGCGCATCCAATGAGCAGTTCTTC.

In the case of this clone: The sample holds other DNA sequences that translate to the same CDR3. This chain uses TRBV7-9 with TRBJ1-1; D uncertain. V was trimmed by 0 bases and J by 0 bases, leaving 2 bases between them. Germline CDR1 is SEHNR and CDR2 is FQNEAQ (reference sequence). This CDR3 region has 13 residues. This CDR3 reads CASSLALNTEAFF. In DNA form, the CDR3 reads TGTGCCAGCAGCTTAGCTTTGAACACTGAAGCTTTCTTT.

The chain uses TRBV13 and TRBJ2-1; no clear D. Germline-derived CDR1 and CDR2 are PRHDT and FYEKMQ (reference sequence). V was shortened by 1 base and J by 3 bases, with 10 bases between the two germline ends. The CDR3 totals 15 residues. The CDR3 loop reads CASSLASAFYNEQFF. The DNA of the CDR3 is TGTGCCAGCAGCTTAGCTAGTGCCTTCTACAATGAGCAGTTCTTC.

This clone came up a few times. This sequence joins TRBV7-9 and TRBJ1-2, with a tentative D call TRBD1 (6 bases). Germline CDR1 reads SEHNR; CDR2 reads FQNEAQ (reference sequence). Between the trimmed V and J ends, which lost 0 bases and 4 bases, there was a span of 9 bases. There are 14 residues in the CDR3. In nucleotides, the CDR3 is TGTGCCAGCAGCTTAGCGGGGGCTGTCTATGGCTACACCTTC. It encodes CASSLAGAVYGYTF.

The genes are TRBV5-1 and TRBJ2-7, with D maybe TRBD1 (6 bases). CDR1 and CDR2 (germline): SGHRS, YFSETQ. The V end lost 4 bases, the J end lost 3 bases, and 11 bases lay between the germline ends. CDR3 length equals 13 residues. The CDR3 DNA sequence: TGCGCCAGCAGCCTGTTACAGGGCTACGAGCAGTACTTC. Its translation is CASSLLQGYEQYF.